This TCR beta chain is drawn from a study of T cells in women clearing cervical HPV infection. This CDR3 has 18 amino acids. In germline, CDR1 is SGHRS, CDR2 YFSETQ. V lost 3 bases and J 4 bases, leaving 20 bases between the germline ends. About this clone itself: The DNA ends 3 residues before the CDR3 does, and the rest of the CDR3 is filled in from the germline J gene.

Assay: immunoSEQ multiplex PCR; the TCRdb copy retains only in-frame clones and omits some. Its listing shows tens of thousands of clones. The chain joins TRBV5-1 to TRBJ2-6; maybe TRBD1 (5 bases). This clonotype originated in a woman aged 18 to 69 with a cervical HPV16 infection that either progressed to CIN3+ or cleared (not recorded which). Sequences were obtained from blood buffy coat. CDR3 bases read: TGCGCCAGCAGCTCGGGTGGGGATGGGGCTTCCGGGGCCAACGTC. Translating it yields CASSSGGDGASGANV. In full, the CDR3 reads CASSSGGDGASGANVLTF.